This TCR beta chain comes out of a study of radiation and T cells in renal cell carcinoma. Study results and caveats: From baseline, blood top tumor clonotypes peaked at 2 weeks post-radiation. Pretreatment tumor biopsies were lacking, so baseline clonotypes are unknown.

Time point given: baseline pretreatment blood. Treatment noted: 15 Gy SBRT to primary tumor, nephrectomy 4 weeks later. Blood was sampled at baseline, 2 weeks and 4 weeks after SBRT. The tumor was a clear cell renal cell carcinoma. As regards this clone: The antigen is unknown.

Assay: immunoSEQ multiplex PCR; the TCRdb copy retains only in-frame clones and omits some. The sample records some 150,000 clones, about 88% being singletons. The sequence came from a woman aged 45 to 65 with renal cell carcinoma. The sequences come from blood, collected from a patient whose treatment included radiotherapy and nephrectomy.

This CDR3 reads CASSLYQFNSPLHF. Here the CDR3 DNA reads TGCGCCAGCAGTCTGTACCAGTTCAATTCACCCCTCCACTTT. V gene TRBV5-1 combines with J gene TRBJ1-6; D is unclear. Germline loops: CDR1 SGHRS, CDR2 YFSETQ. Trimming took off 5 bases at V and 7 bases at J, with 13 bases between the two ends. CDR3 length equals 14 residues.